A selection of T cell receptor beta chains follows, all from one sample in a study of control samples from healthy donors and cancer patients. This table comes from immunoSEQ multiplex PCR, and its TCRdb copy is limited to in-frame clones, with some not included. This sample has almost 85,000 clones, with 90% to 95% found just once. Sequenced material: blood. These receptor sequences come from a woman between 18 and 29 years old in good health. CDR3s include the opening cysteine and the closing phenylalanine or tryptophan. Fields, in order: J gene, D gene, clone size, V gene, CDR3 protein, CDR3 DNA. A D gene is named only where the DNA matches it firmly. Rows give clone size only sometimes, using once, few, many, or a class for an expanded clone.

>TRBJ2-3|TRBD1|.|TRBV9
CASSADRGSTDTQYF
TGTGCCAGCAGCGCCGACAGGGGGAGCACAGATACGCAGTATTTT
>TRBJ2-7|.|.|TRBV27
CASGSTSYEQYF
TGTGCCAGCGGGTCAACCTCCTACGAGCAGTACTTC
>TRBJ1-3|.|.|TRBV7-6
CASSLVAGILAGNTIYF
TGTGCCAGCAGCTTAGTGGCAGGGATATTGGCTGGAAACACCATATATTTT
>TRBJ2-1|.|.|TRBV10-3
CAISDRGGINEQFF
TGTGCCATCAGTGACAGGGGAGGAATCAATGAGCAGTTCTTC
>TRBJ2-5|.|.|TRBV28
CASSFAGQTSQTQYF
TGTGCCAGCAGTTTTGCGGGACAGACATCTCAGACCCAGTACTTC
>TRBJ1-5|TRBD1|.|TRBV27
CASSSSVRGQPQHF
TGTGCCAGCAGTTCATCGGTCAGGGGGCAGCCCCAGCATTTT
>TRBJ2-3|.|.|TRBV7-2
CASSSTAHTDTQYF
TGTGCCAGCAGCTCCACGGCCCACACAGATACGCAGTATTTT
>TRBJ2-2|TRBD2|.|TRBV6-2/TRBV6-3
CASSYELAGAGGELFF
TGTGCCAGCAGTTACGAGCTAGCGGGAGCCGGTGGGGAGCTGTTTTTT
>TRBJ1-1|.|few|TRBV11-2
CASSLEFRGNEAFF
TGTGCCAGCAGCTTAGAGTTTCGGGGAAATGAAGCTTTCTTT
>TRBJ1-5|.|once|TRBV5-6
CASSLWGTNQPQHF
TGTGCCAGCAGCTTGTGGGGTACCAATCAGCCCCAGCATTTT
>TRBJ1-5|TRBD1|.|TRBV27
CASSRGQKLQPQHF
TGTGCCAGCAGCCGGGGACAGAAACTCCAGCCCCAGCATTTT
>TRBJ2-4|.|.|TRBV28
CASSEQGKAKNIQYF
TGTGCCAGCAGTGAACAGGGTAAAGCTAAAAACATTCAGTACTTC
>TRBJ1-2|.|.|TRBV20-1
CSAIDMFLSGGYTF
TGCAGTGCTATTGACATGTTTTTAAGTGGTGGCTACACCTTC
>TRBJ1-5|.|.|TRBV19
CASSMWGEGNQPQHF
TGTGCCAGTAGTATGTGGGGGGAAGGCAATCAGCCCCAGCATTTT
>TRBJ1-5|TRBD1|.|TRBV29-1
CSVEQGDQPQHF
TGCAGCGTCGAGCAGGGGGATCAGCCCCAGCATTTT
>TRBJ2-7|TRBD1|.|TRBV9
CASGPGQGPQWSYEQYF
TGTGCCTCAGGTCCGGGACAGGGTCCCCAGTGGTCCTACGAGCAGTACTTC
>TRBJ2-7|.|once|TRBV27
CASRKHYEQYF
TGTGCCAGCCGAAAACACTACGAGCAGTACTTC
>TRBJ2-3|.|.|TRBV7-3
CASSHEGKTDTQYF
TGTGCCAGCAGCCACGAGGGGAAGACAGATACGCAGTATTTT
>TRBJ1-5|.|.|TRBV18
CASSPGGNSNQPQHF
TGTGCCAGCTCACCGGGGGGCAATAGCAATCAGCCCCAGCATTTT
>TRBJ2-2|TRBD1|.|TRBV6-4
CASSEGQFTGELFF
TGTGCCAGCAGTGAGGGACAGTTCACCGGGGAGCTGTTTTTT
>TRBJ2-2|.|.|TRBV28
CASSLIGRQLAGELFF
TGTGCCAGCAGTTTAATTGGTAGGCAGTTGGCCGGGGAGCTGTTTTTT
>TRBJ1-5|TRBD1|.|TRBV7-9
CASSTGAGQMYQPQHF
TGTGCCAGCAGCACGGGGGCGGGACAGATGTATCAGCCCCAGCATTTT
>TRBJ2-7|.|.|TRBV11-2
CASSSGRVGEQYF
TGTGCCAGCAGCTCCGGCAGGGTTGGCGAGCAGTACTTC
>TRBJ2-5|.|.|TRBV9
CASSVHTQETQYF
TGTGCCAGCAGCGTCCACACCCAAGAGACCCAGTACTTC
>TRBJ2-7|.|.|TRBV11-2
CASSLVLVDYEQYF
TGTGCCAGCAGCTTAGTCCTTGTGGACTACGAGCAGTACTTC
>TRBJ2-6|.|.|TRBV5-6
CASSLTGSGANVLTF
TGTGCCAGCAGCTTGACTGGGTCTGGGGCCAACGTCCTGACTTTC
>TRBJ2-7|.|.|TRBV27
CASSLGNLGRNSYEQYF
TGTGCCAGCAGTTTAGGAAATTTAGGGCGGAACTCCTACGAGCAGTACTTC
>TRBJ1-4|.|.|TRBV5-1
CASRPGPENPTNEKLFF
TGCGCCAGCAGACCCGGACCAGAGAATCCAACTAATGAAAAACTGTTTTTT
>TRBJ1-2|.|.|TRBV28
CATWKGYGYTF
TGTGCCACCTGGAAAGGCTATGGCTACACCTTC
>TRBJ1-1|.|.|TRBV5-4
CASSLDPNTEAFF
TGTGCCAGCAGCTTGGATCCGAACACTGAAGCTTTCTTT
>TRBJ2-1|.|.|TRBV27
CASSFYGVSYNEQFF
TGTGCCAGCAGTTTTTACGGGGTCTCCTACAATGAGCAGTTCTTC
>TRBJ1-5|TRBD1|.|TRBV28
CATHGQGNVAPRNQPQHF
TGTGCCACGCACGGACAGGGCAACGTCGCGCCCCGCAATCAGCCCCAGCATTTT
>TRBJ1-5|.|.|TRBV19
CASSIAGQGQPQHF
TGTGCCAGTAGTATAGCGGGTCAGGGACAGCCCCAGCATTTT
>TRBJ2-4|TRBD2|.|TRBV19
CASSIEGGNIQYF
TGTGCCAGTAGTATAGAGGGAGGGAACATTCAGTACTTC
>TRBJ1-2|TRBD1|.|TRBV3-1/TRBV3-2
CASRHNRGRIDYGYTF
TGTGCCAGCAGACACAACAGGGGGCGGATTGACTATGGCTACACCTTC
>TRBJ2-3|TRBD2|.|TRBV5-4
CASSTSGSSLHTQYF
TGTGCCAGCAGCACTAGCGGGAGCTCTTTGCATACGCAGTATTTT
>TRBJ2-1|.|.|TRBV5-4
CASTPTGGQYSYNEQFF
TGTGCCAGCACCCCCACCGGGGGACAGTACTCCTACAATGAGCAGTTCTTC
>TRBJ1-6|.|.|TRBV15
CATSTGNSPLHF
TGTGCCACCAGCACAGGGAATTCACCCCTCCACTTT
>TRBJ1-2|.|.|TRBV5-4
CASSPQPGRRSGFYGYTF
TGTGCCAGCAGCCCTCAGCCCGGCAGAAGGAGCGGGTTCTATGGCTACACCTTC
>TRBJ1-1|.|once|TRBV6-5
CASSYSSTGNTEAFF
TGTGCCAGCAGTTACTCGTCAACGGGGAACACTGAAGCTTTCTTT
>TRBJ1-4|.|.|TRBV23-1
CASRPSKGVTNEKLFF
TGCGCCAGCAGGCCGTCCAAGGGGGTGACTAATGAAAAACTGTTTTTT
>TRBJ2-7|TRBD1|.|TRBV5-4
CASSSGTGMNEQYF
TGTGCCAGCAGCTCCGGGACAGGGATGAACGAGCAGTACTTC
>TRBJ2-5|.|.|TRBV7-9
CASSLGRGRGQETQYF
TGTGCCAGCAGCTTAGGGAGGGGGCGGGGCCAAGAGACCCAGTACTTC
>TRBJ2-4|.|.|TRBV11-2
CASSLELRGYQNIQYF
TGTGCCAGCAGCTTAGAGCTCCGCGGGTATCAAAACATTCAGTACTTC
>TRBJ1-1|.|.|TRBV27
CASMSATEAFF
TGTGCCAGCATGAGCGCCACTGAAGCTTTCTTT
>TRBJ1-1|.|.|TRBV27
CASSSRLPGATEAFF
TGTGCCAGCAGTTCCAGGCTCCCCGGGGCCACTGAAGCTTTCTTT
>TRBJ1-4|TRBD1|.|TRBV7-9
CASSHLVGTDHPKLFF
TGTGCCAGCAGCCACCTGGTTGGGACAGACCACCCCAAACTGTTTTTT
>TRBJ1-3|.|.|TRBV5-1
CASTQSGSGNTIYF
TGCGCCAGCACACAGTCAGGGTCTGGAAACACCATATATTTT
>TRBJ2-5|.|.|TRBV20-1
CSASQDQETQYF
TGCAGTGCTAGTCAAGACCAAGAGACCCAGTACTTC
>TRBJ1-2|TRBD1|.|TRBV19
CASQGDYWYGYTF
TGTGCCAGCCAGGGGGACTATTGGTATGGCTACACCTTC
>TRBJ1-3|.|.|TRBV7-9
CASSRTDASGNTIYF
TGTGCCAGCAGCCGGACAGACGCCTCTGGAAACACCATATATTTT